One and the same sample provided the 32 T cell receptor beta chains below, sequenced in a study of neurological immune-mediated disorders. Time point given: longitudinal time-point 3. A single record per CDR3 protein comes from TCRdb applying MiXCR to the 5' RACE reads. The sample shows under 100,000 distinct CDR3 sequences, around 4.5% of them seen only once. Sequencing input: PBMCs. The receptors shown here come from a woman in her sixties or seventies with multiple sclerosis.

Ten or more counts support this clonotype. The rearrangement uses TRBV4-2 and TRBJ2-1; 9 nucleotides align to TRBD2. The CDR3 covers 18 residues. V was pared by 0 bases and J by 0 bases, with 6 bases of the junction left unmatched. Germline CDR1 LGHNA, CDR2 YNFKEQ. CDR3 in DNA: TGTGCCAGCAGCCAAGATCAAGCGGGGGGCTACTCCTACAATGAGCAGTTCTTC. Translating it yields CASSQDQAGGYSYNEQFF.

The sample holds many counts of this clonotype. The chain has TRBV6-5 and TRBJ1-6; D ambiguous. Trimming cost V 0 bases and J 9 bases, with 9 bases left between them. From germline, CDR1 is MNHEY and CDR2 SVGAGI. CDR3 length equals 14 residues. The CDR3: CASSYSRTGSPLHF. The CDR3 DNA is TGTGCCAGCAGTTACTCGAGGACGGGTTCACCCCTCCACTTT.

Here the CDR3 reads CASSSSKGGRVGDNEQFF. The CDR3 DNA sequence: TGTGCCAGCAGTTCATCGAAAGGGGGCAGGGTAGGAGACAATGAGCAGTTCTTC. The genes are TRBV7-6 and TRBJ2-1; TRBD1 agrees at 7 bases. The germline CDR1 and CDR2 sequences are SGHVS and FNYEAQ. The CDR3 covers 18 residues. Trimming removed 6 bases from V and 5 bases from J; junction bases left unmatched: 19.

In its sample, this clonotype was seen many times. This chain uses TRBV30 with TRBJ2-1, with 11 bases matching TRBD2. Unmatched junction bases numbered 4, after V lost 7 bases and J lost 2 bases. This CDR3 is built from 14 residues. CDR1 and CDR2 from the germline V gene are GTSNPN and SVGIG (reference sequence). The CDR3 coding sequence is TGTGCCTCCTTAGCGGGGGGGGCCTACAATGAGCAGTTCTTC. It specifies CASLAGGAYNEQFF.

This clonotype was seen repeatedly, ten times or more. The J gene is TRBJ2-3, the V gene TRBV10-3; D unclear. CDR1 and CDR2 (germline): ENHRY, SYGVKD. V gave up 0 bases and J gave up 0 bases, with 7 bases separating them. The length of the CDR3 is 15 residues. Here the CDR3 reads CAISESTTSTDTQYF. The CDR3 DNA follows: TGTGCCATCAGTGAGTCGACAACTAGCACAGATACGCAGTATTTT.

With regard to this clonotype: This clone may be a read error of a much larger clone one base away. The V call is TRBV12-3 or TRBV12-4, the J call TRBJ2-2, with D unclear. With 1 base removed from V and 5 bases from J, the gap between germline ends came to 8 bases. The CDR3 consists of 14 residues. The CDR3 region is CASSLGVLTGELFF. The CDR3 DNA is TGTGCCAGCAGTTTAGGGGTCCTAACCGGGGAGCTGTTTTTT.

This clonotype was recorded a few times. The CDR3 DNA follows: TGTGCCAGCAGCTCAAGACAGGGGGCCCTCTCCTACGAGCAGTACTTC. Protein sequence: CASSSRQGALSYEQYF. The genes are TRBV7-8 and TRBJ2-7; 10 bases are shared with TRBD1. Germline CDR1 is SGHVS and CDR2 is FQNEAQ. The CDR3 sequence is 16 residues long. V shed 4 bases and J 0 bases; nucleotides not matched to a gene: 6. Using reference TRBV7-8 and TRBJ2-7 for the parts outside the CDR3, the full variable domain is GAGVSQSPRYKVAKRGQDVALRCDPISGHVSLFWYQQALGQGPEFLTYFQNEAQLDKSGLPSDRFFAERPEGSVSTLKIQRTQQEDSAVYLCASSSRQGALSYEQYFGPGTRLTVT.

The sample holds many counts of this clonotype. The rearrangement links TRBV7-2 to TRBJ2-4; 11 nucleotides align to TRBD2. Germline V gene sequence: CDR1 SGHTA, CDR2 FQGNSA. Trimming cost V 1 base and J 8 bases; bases outside gene matches: 7. There are 16 residues in the CDR3. The CDR3 protein is CASSLGLAGGRDIQYF. In DNA form, the CDR3 reads TGTGCCAGCAGCTTAGGGCTAGCGGGGGGCAGGGACATTCAGTACTTC.

In its sample, this clonotype was seen many times. The chain uses TRBV3-1 and TRBJ2-2; D gene uncertain. Trimming removed 4 bases at V and 7 bases at J, with 7 bases between. CDR3 size: 12 residues. The germline gives CDR1 LGHDT, CDR2 YNNKEL (reference sequence). The CDR3 reads CASSPYSGELFF. The CDR3 region has the DNA TGTGCCAGCAGCCCCTATAGCGGGGAGCTGTTTTTT.

This clonotype has a count of ten or more. This chain joins TRBV5-1 and TRBJ1-1; D remains unclear. The length of the CDR3 is 12 residues. V lost 4 bases to trimming and J lost 2 bases, with 6 bases between them. Per the germline V gene, CDR1 is SGHRS and CDR2 is YFSETQ. This chain's CDR3 is CASSRPNTEAFF. In DNA, the CDR3 is TGCGCCAGCAGCAGGCCCAACACTGAAGCTTTCTTT.

This clonotype showed up many times. This chain uses TRBV5-1 with TRBJ2-3; 10 positions agree with TRBD1. Germline CDR1 reads SGHRS; CDR2 reads YFSETQ. This CDR3 region has 16 residues. V trimming: 4 bases; J trimming: 2 bases; junction bases outside the gene matches: 7. The CDR3 is CASSPGGTGATDTQYF. The CDR3, as DNA: TGCGCCAGCAGCCCTGGCGGGACAGGGGCCACAGATACGCAGTATTTT.

This chain uses TRBV10-2 with TRBJ2-3; 10 nucleotides align to TRBD2. The CDR3 runs 15 residues. J gave up 6 bases and V 7 bases, and 10 bases lay outside the gene matches. Looked up from germline, CDR1 is WSHSY and CDR2 is SAAADI. CDR3 residues: CASMSGGAAGDTQYF. CDR3 nucleotide sequence: TGCGCCAGCATGAGCGGGGGGGCAGCAGGGGATACGCAGTATTTT.

This clonotype came up many times. V is TRBV15 and J is TRBJ2-7; 10 bases are shared with TRBD1. J gave up 6 bases and V 9 bases, and 11 bases lay outside the gene matches. The CDR3 consists of 14 residues. Per germline, CDR1 LNHNV and CDR2 YYDKDF (reference sequence). As DNA, the CDR3 is TGTGCCACTTCTTCCGGGACAGGGGTCTTCGAGCAGTACTTC. Encoded protein: CATSSGTGVFEQYF.

This clonotype came up a few times. The J gene is TRBJ2-1, the V gene TRBV11-2; D is tentatively TRBD1 or TRBD2 (5 bases each). From germline, CDR1 is SGHAT and CDR2 FQNNGV. Trimming pared 0 bases from V and 10 bases from J, leaving 13 bases between. The length of the CDR3 is 14 residues. This CDR3 reads CASSLEAGRREQFF. The CDR3 DNA is TGTGCCAGCAGCTTAGAGGCAGGGCGGAGGGAGCAGTTCTTC.

This clonotype was seen many times. The genes are TRBV29-1 and TRBJ2-1; unclear D gene. Trimming left V 4 bases short and J 4 bases short, with 8 bases between. The CDR3 spans 12 residues. Germline V gives CDR1 SQVTM, CDR2 ANQGSEA. This CDR3 reads CSVGYSYNEQFF. CDR3 nucleotides: TGCAGCGTTGGGTACTCTTACAATGAGCAGTTCTTC.

This clonotype has a count of ten or more. This rearrangement joins TRBV5-1 to TRBJ2-1; no firm D call. Germline values: CDR1 SGHRS, CDR2 YFSETQ. V was trimmed by 4 bases and J by 3 bases, leaving 14 bases between them. CDR3 length: 15 amino acids. Here the CDR3 reads CASSEAWHGYNEQFF. The CDR3 DNA reads as TGCGCCAGCAGCGAGGCCTGGCATGGCTACAATGAGCAGTTCTTC.

Ten or more counts support this clonotype. The chain has TRBV7-6 and TRBJ1-2; possible D gene TRBD1, 5 bases. Deletions cut 5 bases from V and 8 bases from J, with 18 bases between. The CDR3 is made up of 14 amino acids. Looked up from germline, CDR1 is SGHVS and CDR2 is FNYEAQ. The CDR3 DNA reads TGTGCCAGCAGCCAAGACGGGGGAGTCGGGGGCTACACCTTC. Protein product: CASSQDGGVGGYTF.

This clonotype has ten or more counts. This chain links TRBV7-9 with TRBJ2-5; 7 bases fit TRBD2. The CDR3 is 13 amino acids. V lost 5 bases and J lost 5; bases outside the gene matches: 5. Germline CDR1 is SEHNR and CDR2 is FQNEAQ (reference sequence). CDR3 loop: CASSPHGGETQYF. For the CDR3, the DNA is TGTGCCAGCAGCCCGCACGGGGGGGAGACCCAGTACTTC.

At least ten counts were recorded for this clonotype. The chain employs TRBV20-1 and TRBJ1-2; D gene uncertain. V shed 6 bases and J shed 8 bases, with 16 bases lying between them. The CDR3 covers 12 residues. The V gene's germline CDR1 is DFQATT and CDR2 SNEGSKA (reference sequence). The CDR3 bases are TGCAGTGCCGCCCTCATAGGTGCCGGCTACACCTTC. Residues: CSAALIGAGYTF.

This clonotype was seen ten or more times. This rearrangement joins TRBV6-2 or TRBV6-3 to TRBJ2-1; D is undetermined. Germline V gene sequence: CDR1 MNHEY, CDR2 SVGEGT. V dropped 6 bases and J dropped 7 bases, with 13 bases sitting between them. The CDR3 runs 13 residues. CDR3 region: CASRMDSWNEQFF. CDR3 coding DNA: TGTGCCAGCAGGATGGATTCGTGGAATGAGCAGTTCTTC.

The sample holds one count of this clonotype. This could be a read error, since a much larger clone is one nucleotide away. The CDR3 does not end in the conserved phenylalanine or tryptophan, so this is likely a read error. This chain connects TRBV20-1 to TRBJ2-7, with D unclear. This CDR3 is built from 10 residues. V shed 5 bases and J shed 5 bases, with 7 bases lying between them. CDR1 is DFQATT and CDR2 is SNEGSKA in the germline V gene (reference sequence). DNA of the CDR3: TGCAGTGCTTCTTTCCACGAGCAGTACTTA. This translates into CSASFHEQYL.

This clonotype appeared many times. The CDR3 region has the DNA TGTGCCAGCAGGCCGGGCACATTTAGGTCCTACGAGCAGTACTTC. It specifies CASRPGTFRSYEQYF. The rearrangement links TRBV7-6 to TRBJ2-7; D unresolved. The CDR3 length is 15 residues. The ends were cut back, 6 bases at V and 1 base at J, with 16 bases in the middle. Germline V gene sequence: CDR1 SGHVS, CDR2 FNYEAQ.

The table lists this clonotype with many counts. This sequence joins TRBV5-5 and TRBJ1-1, with D possibly matching TRBD1 (6 bases). Germline CDR1 reads SGHKS; CDR2 reads YYEKEE (reference sequence). Trimming pared 4 bases from V and 11 bases from J, leaving 15 bases between. CDR3 length equals 12 residues. As DNA, the CDR3 is TGTGCCAGCAGCCCCGGGAACAGGGACGCTTTCTTT. Encoded protein: CASSPGNRDAFF.

This clonotype was detected many times. This sequence joins TRBV5-1 and TRBJ1-6; 7 nucleotides align to TRBD1. V trimming: 4 bases; J trimming: 7 bases; junction bases outside the gene matches: 8. Germline CDR1 reads SGHRS; CDR2 reads YFSETQ. The CDR3 is made up of 15 amino acids. CDR3 nucleotide sequence: TGCGCCAGCAGCGAAGGGACAGCCTTAAATTCACCCCTCCACTTT. Translated: CASSEGTALNSPLHF.

This clonotype was picked up many times. The J gene is TRBJ1-4, the V gene TRBV9; D not certain. CDR1 is SGDLS, CDR2 YYNGEE, per germline. V was pared by 3 bases and J by 5 bases, with 14 bases between. This CDR3 has 15 amino acids. The CDR3 sequence is CASSGGLAANEKLFF. The CDR3 coding sequence is TGTGCCAGCAGCGGTGGACTGGCCGCGAATGAAAAACTGTTTTTT.

This clonotype showed up many times. The junction and the germline gene differ at one end; a read error may be behind it. The rearrangement joins TRBV7-7 to TRBJ2-2; no clear D. Germline V gene data show CDR1 as SSHAT and CDR2 as FNYEAQ (reference sequence). The CDR3 extends over 13 amino acids. The DNA for the CDR3 is TGTGCTAGCACCTTGGGAAAATCCGGGGAGCTGTTTTTT. It yields the protein CASTLGKSGELFF.

This clonotype was detected ten times or more. J is TRBJ2-7 and V is TRBV3-1; unclear D gene. The CDR3 extends over 12 amino acids. Trimming left V 6 bases short and J 4 bases short, with 10 bases between. CDR1 LGHDT and CDR2 YNNKEL come from the germline V gene (reference sequence). CDR3 residues: CASRNGRYEQYF. The CDR3 DNA is TGTGCCAGCAGAAACGGACGTTACGAGCAGTACTTC.

This clonotype was picked up many times. The chain uses TRBV12-3 or TRBV12-4 and TRBJ2-2; possibly TRBD1 for D (6 bases). V was pared by 5 bases and J by 7 bases, with 8 bases between. The CDR3 has 12 residues. The CDR3 nucleotides are TGTGCCAGCAGTGGGACATTCGGGGAGCTGTTTTTT. It translates to CASSGTFGELFF.

The genes are TRBV3-1 and TRBJ1-1, with unresolved D. Germline V CDR1 and CDR2: LGHDT, YNNKEL (reference sequence). There are 12 residues in the CDR3. V was shortened by 0 bases and J by 7 bases, with 6 bases between the two germline ends. The CDR3 DNA sequence: TGTGCCAGCAGCCAAGACAGGTTTGAAGCTTTCTTT. Translation gives CASSQDRFEAFF.

This clonotype came up many times. V usage is TRBV15 and J usage is TRBJ2-7, with 7 positions matching TRBD2. J lost 0 bases, V lost 7 bases, and 9 bases had no gene match. The CDR3 sequence is 15 residues long. CDR1 is LNHNV and CDR2 is YYDKDF in the germline V gene (reference sequence). CDR3 region: CATNQGRGGSYEQYF. In nucleotides, the CDR3 is TGTGCCACCAACCAGGGCCGCGGGGGCTCCTACGAGCAGTACTTC.

This clonotype was found a few times. This sequence joins TRBV30 and TRBJ2-7, with D uncertain. The V end lost 0 bases, the J end lost 4 bases, and 13 bases lay between the germline ends. This CDR3 is 14 amino acids long. The V gene's germline CDR1 is GTSNPN and CDR2 SVGIG (reference sequence). CDR3 sequence reads: CAWSVTGLGYEQYF. CDR3 DNA sequence: TGTGCCTGGAGTGTTACCGGGCTGGGGTACGAGCAGTACTTC.

This clonotype was counted ten times or more. The genes are TRBV5-8 and TRBJ1-2; D gene ambiguous. CDR1 is SGHTS, CDR2 YDEGEE, per germline. There are 13 residues in the CDR3. The ends were cut back, 4 bases at V and 7 bases at J, with 14 bases in the middle. The CDR3 region is CASSPGALSGYTF. CDR3 nucleotide sequence: TGTGCCAGCAGCCCCGGAGCTTTGAGTGGCTACACCTTC.